Ten or more counts support the clone carrying this TCR beta chain. This record belongs to a study of spatial heterogeneity in lung cancer. Via MiXCR, TCRdb re-called the 5' RACE reads, giving one row per CDR3 protein. The table has about 52,000 distinct CDR3 sequences, less than 8.5% seen once. CDR1 and CDR2 (germline): LGHDT, YNNKEL (reference sequence). The CDR3 runs to 14 residues. J lost 8 bases, V lost 4 bases, and 3 bases had no gene match. Time point meaning: sample taken at primary tumor resection. Whole RNA, which was extracted from tumor, nontumor lung tissue or frozen PBMC, was sequenced without any cell sorting.

The material was PBMCs, obtained at surgery. This TCR derives from a female donor with early-stage non-small cell lung cancer. V gene TRBV3-1 combines with J gene TRBJ1-6, with 9 bases aligning to TRBD1. As DNA, the CDR3 is TGTGCCAGCAGCCCTCGGACAGGGGATTCACCCCTCCACTTT. Amino acids: CASSPRTGDSPLHF.